Described below is a single T cell receptor beta chain sequence and its context. Its matching antigen is unknown. The V gene's germline CDR1 is MDHEN and CDR2 SYDVKM. V dropped 2 bases and J dropped 5 bases, with 9 bases sitting between them. The CDR3 spans 13 residues. An equimolar mix of two oligonucleotides served as the beta constant-region primer for TRBC1 and TRBC2. A 12-nucleotide UMI and the SP2 primer were added to the cDNA 3' end by oligonucleotide ligation. One entry per CDR3 protein results from TCRdb running MiXCR on the UMI-ligation and nested PCR reads. The table has some 150,000 distinct CDR3 sequences, about 15% seen once. CD8 T cells were positively selected from what remained after CD4 positive selection. Cells stained for CD3, CD4, CD8, CD45RA, CD27 and viability were sorted into four CD45RA/CD27 subsets. This sample was included in a study of naive and memory T cell subsets. Study observations and caveats: Between naive and memory subsets, TCR abundance power law exponents differed.

This receptor was taken from a human donor in good health. The V call is TRBV28, the J call TRBJ2-5; weak D call: TRBD2 (6 bases). The specimen sequenced was naive CD4+ T cells from blood. The CDR3 bases are TGTGCCAGCAGTTTACCGGGACTCGAGACCCAGTACTTC. Its translation is CASSLPGLETQYF.